The clone carrying this T cell receptor beta chain was counted a single time. Its antigen is undetermined. This entry comes from a study of cytotoxic CD8 clonotypes in ibrutinib-treated CLL. Sequencing was performed with immunoSEQ multiplex PCR; in TCRdb, only in-frame clones are kept and a portion is missing. This sample has 190,000 or so clones, with approximately 68% found just once. The CDR3 consists of 13 residues. Study-wide results and limits: Ibrutinib response saw clonality rise, and progression saw it return toward baseline.

Material: PBMCs, obtained after 24 months of ibrutinib treatment. V is TRBV21-1 and J is TRBJ1-2. TRBV21-1 is noted as a pseudogene. The receptor's source is a human donor with chronic lymphocytic leukemia. The CDR3 protein is CASSKEGFSACTF. The CDR3 nucleotides are TGTGCCAGCAGCAAAGAAGGATTCTCAGCCTGCACCTTC.